This T cell receptor beta chain was sequenced during a study of OX40 agonist ivuxolimab in advanced cancers. Study-wide points: Mean expanded clone counts were higher in CD8+ than CD4+ T cells.

TCRdb keeps only in-frame clones here, not all; method: immunoSEQ multiplex PCR. The table includes more than 45,000 clones, roughly nine tenths detected once. Points on this clone: Its antigen is undetermined.

The CDR3 consists of 11 residues. V was pared by 9 bases and J by 0 bases, with 6 bases between. Germline-derived CDR1 and CDR2 are SNHLY and FYNNEI. The origin of this receptor is an adult with an advanced solid tumor such as melanoma, head and neck, liver or kidney cancer. The sequencing used CD4+ or CD8+ T cells sorted from blood, collected in a trial of the OX40 agonist ivuxolimab. The chain recombines TRBV2 with TRBJ2-7; D gene unclear. For the CDR3, the DNA is TGTGCCAGTGCTAGCTCCTACGAGCAGTACGTC. Protein: CASASSYEQYV.